A single sample gave rise to the 14 T cell receptor beta chains below, sequenced in a study of blood T cell repertoires in COVID-19. Produced via immunoSEQ multiplex PCR; TCRdb's table is partial and in-frame only. The sample contains under 250,000 clones, 60% to 85% of which appear only once. The specimen was peripheral blood. These receptors were collected from a woman in her 70s with acute or convalescent COVID-19.

This chain connects TRBV19 to TRBJ1-2; 7 bases match TRBD1. This CDR3 region has 13 residues. V dropped 5 bases and J dropped 4; count of bases not matched to a gene: 4. Looked up from germline, CDR1 is LNHDA and CDR2 is SQIVND (reference sequence). The CDR3, as DNA: TGTGCCAGTAGTCTACAGGGGCTCTATGGCTACACCTTC. Translating gives CASSLQGLYGYTF.

The chain recombines TRBV29-1 with TRBJ1-1, with D unclear. Trimming left V 6 bases short and J 6 bases short, with 14 bases between. The CDR3 spans 12 residues. CDR1 and CDR2 (germline): SQVTM, ANQGSEA. The CDR3 DNA sequence: TGCAGCGTCCGCCGGGGAAGGGCTGAAGCTTTCTTT. It codes for CSVRRGRAEAFF.

The chain is built from TRBV11-2 and TRBJ2-5, with 9 bases aligning to TRBD1. Germline V lookup: CDR1 SGHAT, CDR2 FQNNGV. V lost 3 bases and J lost 4; bases outside the gene matches: 6. This CDR3 has 15 residues. The CDR3 DNA reads TGTGCCAGCAGCTTTACAGGGGGCGGTGGAGAGACCCAGTACTTC. Its translation is CASSFTGGGGETQYF.

The rearrangement uses TRBV15 and TRBJ2-3; 8 nucleotides align to TRBD1. The V gene end was trimmed by 3 bases and the J gene end by 0 bases; junction bases not matched to a gene: 5. CDR3 size: 16 residues. CDR1 and CDR2 (germline): LNHNV, YYDKDF (reference sequence). The CDR3 DNA is TGTGCCACCAGCAGGCTGACAGGGGTTAGCACAGATACGCAGTATTTT. Encoded protein: CATSRLTGVSTDTQYF.

The chain carries TRBV24-1 and TRBJ2-3, with 10 positions matching TRBD1. J lost 5 bases, V lost 2 bases, and 6 bases had no gene match. Germline assignment: CDR1 KGHDR and CDR2 SFDVKD. There are 16 residues in the CDR3. CDR3 coding DNA: TGTGCCACCAGTGATTCGCGGACAGGGGGGAAAGATACGCAGTATTTT. Protein: CATSDSRTGGKDTQYF.

In this sample, this clone turned up once. The V gene is TRBV7-9, the J gene TRBJ2-7; D gene unclear. V was clipped by 1 base and J by 1 base, with 5 bases between them. The germline gives CDR1 SEHNR, CDR2 FQNEAQ (reference sequence). The CDR3 is made up of 13 amino acids. The CDR3 sequence is CASSLVRSYEQYF. The CDR3 bases are TGTGCCAGCAGCTTAGTTAGATCCTACGAGCAGTACTTC.

The chain couples TRBV27 to TRBJ2-1; 11 bases are shared with TRBD2. The V and J ends lost 4 bases and 2 bases, in that order; junction bases with no gene match: 4. The CDR3 covers 16 residues. Germline CDR1 and CDR2: MNHEY and SMNVEV (reference sequence). CDR3 bases: TGTGCCAGCAGTTCTCTGGGACTAGCGGCCTACAATGAGCAGTTCTTC. Translating it yields CASSSLGLAAYNEQFF.

The J gene is TRBJ1-3, the V gene TRBV28; 7 nucleotides agree with TRBD1. Germline V CDR1 and CDR2: MDHEN, SYDVKM. After removal of 4 bases from V and 4 bases from J, the junction contained 10 bases not matched to a gene. This CDR3 is built from 16 residues. The CDR3 DNA sequence: TGTGCCAGCAGTTCCCCCGACAGGGCGATGGGAAACACCATATATTTT. Translated: CASSSPDRAMGNTIYF. Full variable domain (missing parts from reference TRBV28 and TRBJ1-3): DVKVTQSSRYLVKRTGEKVFLECVQDMDHENMFWYRQDPGLGLRLIYFSYDVKMKEKGDIPEGYSVSREKKERFSLILESASTNQTSMYLCASSSPDRAMGNTIYFGEGSWLTVV.

This chain uses TRBV6-9 with TRBJ2-1; 8 bases map to TRBD2. V lost 2 bases and J lost 5; bases outside the gene matches: 8. CDR1 is MNHGY and CDR2 is SVAAGI in the germline V gene. The CDR3 totals 16 residues. The CDR3 nucleotides are TGTGCCAGCAGTTATACTCAAGCGGGAGTAAACAATGAGCAGTTCTTC. Translating gives CASSYTQAGVNNEQFF.

The table lists this clone with a few counts. This chain joins TRBV5-1 and TRBJ2-7; TRBD1 aligns across 9 bases. The CDR3 is 15 amino acids. V gave up 3 bases and J gave up 1 base; unmatched junction bases: 5. In germline, CDR1 is SGHRS, CDR2 YFSETQ. The CDR3 nucleotides are TGCGCCAGCAGCTATACAGGGGGCTTATCCTACGAGCAGTACTTC. This translates into CASSYTGGLSYEQYF.

This clone was observed a handful of times. The rearrangement uses TRBV5-1 and TRBJ2-7; 8 bases line up with TRBD1. In germline, CDR1 is SGHRS, CDR2 YFSETQ. V shed 9 bases, J shed 4 bases, and the junction held 6 bases outside the gene matches. The CDR3 consists of 12 residues. The CDR3 here is CATSGQGYEQYF. In DNA, the CDR3 is TGCGCCACCTCCGGACAGGGATACGAGCAGTACTTC.

This chain links TRBV6-6 with TRBJ1-1; 10 bases line up with TRBD1. In germline, CDR1 is MNHNY, CDR2 SVGAGI (reference sequence). The CDR3 runs 14 residues. Losses at the gene ends were 6 bases for V and 5 bases for J; bases not matched to a gene: 6. CDR3 protein: CASRPGQGGTEAFF. The CDR3 nucleotides read TGTGCCAGCAGACCCGGACAGGGGGGAACTGAAGCTTTCTTT.

V and J are TRBV28 and TRBJ1-1; 7 bases fit TRBD1. The CDR3 extends over 13 amino acids. Germline V gene sequence: CDR1 MDHEN, CDR2 SYDVKM. V shed 3 bases, J shed 7 bases, and the junction held 5 bases outside the gene matches. CDR3 protein: CASSLGTAFEAFF. The CDR3, as DNA: TGTGCCAGCAGTTTGGGGACAGCCTTTGAAGCTTTCTTT.

V and J are TRBV5-6 and TRBJ1-1, with 7 bases matching TRBD1. The CDR3 is 14 amino acids. Germline V gives CDR1 SGHDT, CDR2 YYEEEE. V lost 6 bases and J lost 0; bases outside the gene matches: 5. CDR3 coding DNA: TGTGCCAGCATCTTCAGGGGGATGAACACTGAAGCTTTCTTT. Encoded protein: CASIFRGMNTEAFF.